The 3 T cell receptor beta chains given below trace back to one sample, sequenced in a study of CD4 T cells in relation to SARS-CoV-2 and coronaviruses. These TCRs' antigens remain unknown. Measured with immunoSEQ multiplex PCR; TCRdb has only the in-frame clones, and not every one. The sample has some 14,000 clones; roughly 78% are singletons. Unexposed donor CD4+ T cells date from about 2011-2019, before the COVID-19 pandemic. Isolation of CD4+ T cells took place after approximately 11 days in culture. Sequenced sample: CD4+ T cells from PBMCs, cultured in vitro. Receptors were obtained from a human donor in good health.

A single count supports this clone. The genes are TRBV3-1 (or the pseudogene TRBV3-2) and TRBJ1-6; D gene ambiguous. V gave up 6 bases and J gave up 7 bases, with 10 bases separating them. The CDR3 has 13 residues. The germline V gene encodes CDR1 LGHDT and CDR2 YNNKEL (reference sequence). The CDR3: CASSRTWNSPLHF. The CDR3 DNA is TGTGCCAGCAGTCGGACTTGGAATTCACCCCTCCACTTT.

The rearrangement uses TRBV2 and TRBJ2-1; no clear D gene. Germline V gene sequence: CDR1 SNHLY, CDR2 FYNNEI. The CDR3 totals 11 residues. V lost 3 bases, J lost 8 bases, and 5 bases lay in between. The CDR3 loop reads CASSEWHEQFF. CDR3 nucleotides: TGTGCCAGCAGTGAGTGGCATGAGCAGTTCTTC.

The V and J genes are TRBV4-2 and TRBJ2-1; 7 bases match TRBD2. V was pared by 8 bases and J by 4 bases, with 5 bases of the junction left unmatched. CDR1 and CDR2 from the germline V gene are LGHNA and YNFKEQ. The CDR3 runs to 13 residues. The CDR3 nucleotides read TGTGCCAGCGATCGAGCGGGATACAATGAGCAGTTCTTC. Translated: CASDRAGYNEQFF.